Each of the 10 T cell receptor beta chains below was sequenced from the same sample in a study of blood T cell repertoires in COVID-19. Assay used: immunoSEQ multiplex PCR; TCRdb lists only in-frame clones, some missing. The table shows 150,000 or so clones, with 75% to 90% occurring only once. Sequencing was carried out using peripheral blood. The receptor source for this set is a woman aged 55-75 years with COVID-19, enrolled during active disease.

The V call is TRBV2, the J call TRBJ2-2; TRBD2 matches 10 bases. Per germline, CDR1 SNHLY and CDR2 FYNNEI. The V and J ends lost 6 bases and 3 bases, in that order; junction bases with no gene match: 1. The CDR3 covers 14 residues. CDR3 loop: CASSGLADTGELFF. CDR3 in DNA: TGTGCCAGCAGCGGACTAGCGGACACCGGGGAGCTGTTTTTT.

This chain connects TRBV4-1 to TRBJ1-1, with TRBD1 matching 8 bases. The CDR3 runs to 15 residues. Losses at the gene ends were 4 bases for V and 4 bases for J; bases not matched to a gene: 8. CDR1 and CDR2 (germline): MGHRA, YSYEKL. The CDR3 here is CASSPQGAEVTEAFF. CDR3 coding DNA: TGCGCCAGCAGCCCGCAGGGGGCCGAAGTCACTGAAGCTTTCTTT.

This chain's CDR3 is CASSLTGVGGYTF. The CDR3 DNA follows: TGTGCCAGCAGTCTTACAGGGGTAGGAGGCTACACCTTC. The chain employs TRBV6-5 and TRBJ1-2; 7 bases match TRBD1. The CDR3 length is 13 residues. Trimming cost V 5 bases and J 8 bases; bases outside gene matches: 8. Per the germline V gene, CDR1 is MNHEY and CDR2 is SVGAGI.

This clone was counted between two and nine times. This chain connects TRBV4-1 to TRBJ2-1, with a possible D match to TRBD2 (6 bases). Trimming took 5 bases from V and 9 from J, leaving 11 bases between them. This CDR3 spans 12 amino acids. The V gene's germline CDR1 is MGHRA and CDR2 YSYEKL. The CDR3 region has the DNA TGCGCCAGCAGCTCTCAGGGAGGTGAGCAGTTCTTC. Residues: CASSSQGGEQFF.

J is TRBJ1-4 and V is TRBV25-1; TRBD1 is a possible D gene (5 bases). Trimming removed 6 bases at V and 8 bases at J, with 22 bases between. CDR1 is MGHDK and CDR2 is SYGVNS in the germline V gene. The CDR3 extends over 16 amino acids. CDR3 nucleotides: TGTGCCAGCAGGGCCAATGGCAGGCAGGGAGGCGAAAAACTGTTTTTT. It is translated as CASRANGRQGGEKLFF.

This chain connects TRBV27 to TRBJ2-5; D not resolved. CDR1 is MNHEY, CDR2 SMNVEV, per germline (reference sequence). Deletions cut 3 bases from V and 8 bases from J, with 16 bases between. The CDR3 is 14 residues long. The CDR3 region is CASSFGRSVGTQYF. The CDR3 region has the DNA TGTGCCAGCAGTTTCGGCCGGAGTGTAGGTACCCAGTACTTC.

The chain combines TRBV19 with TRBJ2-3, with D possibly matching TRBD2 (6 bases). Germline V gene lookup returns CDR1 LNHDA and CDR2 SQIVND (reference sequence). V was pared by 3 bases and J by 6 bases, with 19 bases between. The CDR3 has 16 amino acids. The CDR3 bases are TGTGCCAGTAGTATGGCGCTAGCCGGGACTCGGGATACGCAGTATTTT. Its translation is CASSMALAGTRDTQYF. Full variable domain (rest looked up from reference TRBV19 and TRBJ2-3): DGGITQSPKYLFRKEGQNVTLSCEQNLNHDAMYWYRQDPGQGLRLIYYSQIVNDFQKGDIAEGYSVSREKKESFPLTVTSAQKNPTAFYLCASSMALAGTRDTQYFGPGTRLTVL.

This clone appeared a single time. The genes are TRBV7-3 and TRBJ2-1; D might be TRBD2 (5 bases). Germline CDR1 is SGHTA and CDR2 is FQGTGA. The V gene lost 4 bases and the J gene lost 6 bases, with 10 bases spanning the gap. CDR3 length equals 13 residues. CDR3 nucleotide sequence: TGTGCCAGCAGCTCCCTACGGGGCAATGAGCAGTTCTTC. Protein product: CASSSLRGNEQFF.

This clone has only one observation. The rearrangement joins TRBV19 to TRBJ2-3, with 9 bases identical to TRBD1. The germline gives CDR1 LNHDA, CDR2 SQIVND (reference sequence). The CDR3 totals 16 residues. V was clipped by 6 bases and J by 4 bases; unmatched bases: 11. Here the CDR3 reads CASRPMDRGVPDTQYF. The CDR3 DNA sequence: TGTGCCAGTAGACCTATGGACAGGGGTGTCCCAGATACGCAGTATTTT.

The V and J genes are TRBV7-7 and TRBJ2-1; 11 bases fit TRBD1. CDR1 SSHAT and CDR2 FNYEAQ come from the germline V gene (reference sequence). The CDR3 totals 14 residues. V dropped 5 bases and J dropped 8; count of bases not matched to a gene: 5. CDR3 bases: TGTGCCAGCAGCCTAGGACAGGGGGCTGATGAGCAGTTCTTC. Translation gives CASSLGQGADEQFF. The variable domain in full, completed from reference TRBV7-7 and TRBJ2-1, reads GAGVSQSPRYKVTKRGQDVTLRCDPISSHATLYWYQQALGQGPEFLTYFNYEAQPDKSGLPSDRFSAERPEGSISTLTIQRTEQRDSAMYRCASSLGQGADEQFFGPGTRLTVL.